This paragraph reports one TCR beta chain. Antigen unknown. This entry is derived from a study of cytomegalovirus exposure and HLA in healthy donors. Study results and limitations: In a later analysis, several top co-occurrence clusters appeared linked to parvovirus B19, influenza, CMV and Epstein-Barr virus.

V was trimmed by 0 bases and J by 3 bases, leaving 12 bases between them. Germline V lookup: CDR1 GTSNPN, CDR2 SVGIG (reference sequence). The CDR3 consists of 15 residues. The donors, nominally healthy at sampling, likely had unrecorded immune exposures. Primers included in the PCR were 60 Vbeta and 13 Jbeta primers. TCRdb's table, derived via immunoSEQ multiplex PCR, lists solely in-frame clones and lacks some. The table has 200,000 to 250,000 clones, about 80% seen once. This clonotype was sampled from a woman in her thirties or forties in good health and CMV-seronegative. The material sequenced was PBMCs. The V and J genes are TRBV30 and TRBJ1-5; tentative D call: TRBD1 (6 bases). CDR3 residues: CAWSVRQGPNQPQHF. The CDR3 DNA sequence: TGTGCCTGGAGTGTACGGCAGGGGCCCAATCAGCCCCAGCATTTT.